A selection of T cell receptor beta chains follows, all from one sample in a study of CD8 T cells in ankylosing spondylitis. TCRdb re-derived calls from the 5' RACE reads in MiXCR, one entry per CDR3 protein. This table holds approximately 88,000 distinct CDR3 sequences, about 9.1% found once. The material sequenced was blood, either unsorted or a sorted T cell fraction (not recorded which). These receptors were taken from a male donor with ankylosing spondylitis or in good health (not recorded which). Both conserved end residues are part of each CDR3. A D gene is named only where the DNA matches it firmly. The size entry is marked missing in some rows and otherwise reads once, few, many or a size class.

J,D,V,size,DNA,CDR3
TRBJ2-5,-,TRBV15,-,TGTGCCACCAGCGGAGGGGCAGGGGGGGAGACCCAGTACTTC,CATSGGAGGETQYF
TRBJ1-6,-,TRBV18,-,TGTGCCAGCTCACCACTGACATTTGGCTCACCCCTCCACTTT,CASSPLTFGSPLHF
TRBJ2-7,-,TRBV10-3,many,TGTGCCATCAGTGAACGACAGGTCGGCGAGCAGTACTTC,CAISERQVGEQYF
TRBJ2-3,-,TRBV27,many,TGTGCCAGCAGTTTATCTCAGATAATTACAGATACGCAGTATTTT,CASSLSQIITDTQYF
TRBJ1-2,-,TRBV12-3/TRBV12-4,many,TGTGCCAGCAGCGGTAGGACGGCTGGCTACACCTTC,CASSGRTAGYTF
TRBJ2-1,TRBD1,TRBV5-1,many,TGCGCCAGCAGCCGGGACAGGCCGGCGGGTAAAGGAGAGCAGTTCTTC,CASSRDRPAGKGEQFF
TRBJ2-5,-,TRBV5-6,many,TGTGCCAGCAGGTCGAACAGGGTCATCCAAGAGACCCAGTACTTC,CASRSNRVIQETQYF
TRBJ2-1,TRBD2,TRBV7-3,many,TGTGCCAGCAGCCCAAAAGGACTAGCGGGGGGAGGGGATGAGCAGTTCTTC,CASSPKGLAGGGDEQFF
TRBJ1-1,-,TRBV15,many,TGTGCCACCAGACAGGACAAGAACACTGAAGCTTTCTTT,CATRQDKNTEAFF
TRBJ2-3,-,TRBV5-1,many,TGCGCCAGCGCCGGGGTAGGGGCTGGCACAGATACGCAGTATTTT,CASAGVGAGTDTQYF
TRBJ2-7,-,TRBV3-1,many,TGTGCCAGCAGCCATAGGACAGGGATCGGGGGGTACGAGCAGTACTTC,CASSHRTGIGGYEQYF
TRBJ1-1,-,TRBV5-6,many,TGTGCCAGCAGCTTGGCCGGCAGGGCCACTGAAGCTTTCTTT,CASSLAGRATEAFF
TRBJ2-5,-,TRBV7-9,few,TGTGCCAGCAGCTCTCGTACTAGGTCGGGGCAGCAAGAGACCCAGTACTTC,CASSSRTRSGQQETQYF
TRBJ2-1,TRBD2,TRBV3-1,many,TGTGCCAGCAGCCAGCTAAGGGGACTAGTCGAGGGCAATGAGCAGTTCTTC,CASSQLRGLVEGNEQFF
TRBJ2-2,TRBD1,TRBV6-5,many,TGTGCCAGCAGTTCCCCGACAGGGTCTACCGGGGAGCTGTTTTTT,CASSSPTGSTGELFF
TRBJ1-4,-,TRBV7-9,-,TGTGCCAGCAGCCCACCGTTTCAGTCTAATGAAAAACTGTTTTTT,CASSPPFQSNEKLFF
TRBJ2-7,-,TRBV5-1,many,TGCGCCAGCAGCTTGGTAGGCGAGCAGTACTTC,CASSLVGEQYF
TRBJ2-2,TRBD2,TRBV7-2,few,TGTGCCAGCAGCCCTTTGCGGGGGGGCGCCGGGGAGCTGTTTTTT,CASSPLRGGAGELFF
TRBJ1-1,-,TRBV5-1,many,TGCGCCAGCAGCCGCGGGACATCGAACACTGAAGCTTTCTTT,CASSRGTSNTEAFF
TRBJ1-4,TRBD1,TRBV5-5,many,TGTGCCAGCAGCTTGGACTCGGCAGGGGGAGGGGAAAAACTGTTTTTT,CASSLDSAGGGEKLFF
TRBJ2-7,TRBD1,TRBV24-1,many,TGTGCCACCAGCCCCGGAACCGGGACAGTCGGCGAGCAGTACTTC,CATSPGTGTVGEQYF
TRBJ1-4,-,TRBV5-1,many,TGCGCCAGCAGCTTGGCCGGGCAGGGGAATCAAAAACTGTTTTTT,CASSLAGQGNQKLFF
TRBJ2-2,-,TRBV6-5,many,TGTGCCAGCAGTTACGCCCAAATCTACGGGGAGCTGTTTTTT,CASSYAQIYGELFF
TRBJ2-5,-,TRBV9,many,TGTGCCAGCAGCGCACCGAACCAAGAGACCCAGTACTTC,CASSAPNQETQYF
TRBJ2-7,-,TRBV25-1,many,TGTGCCAGCAGTCCGGGCCGTGGTCCCTACGAGCAGTACTTC,CASSPGRGPYEQYF
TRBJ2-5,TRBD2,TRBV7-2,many,TGTGCCAGCAGCTTAATGGGACTAGCGGGGGAGACCCAGTACTTC,CASSLMGLAGETQYF
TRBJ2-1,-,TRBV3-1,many,TGTGCCAGCAGCCTCCCTGAGGGGGCCTACAATGAGCAGTTCTTC,CASSLPEGAYNEQFF
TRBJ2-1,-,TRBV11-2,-,TGTGCCAGCAGCTTAGACCCCCCACCTACTGAGCAGTTCTTC,CASSLDPPPTEQFF
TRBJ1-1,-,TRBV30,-,TGTGCCTGGAGTGTACGGGGAACTGAAGCTTTCTTT,CAWSVRGTEAFF
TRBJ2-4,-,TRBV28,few,TGTGCCAGCAGTATCGGGGTAGCCAAAAACATTCAGTACTTC,CASSIGVAKNIQYF
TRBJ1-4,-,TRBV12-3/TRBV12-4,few,TGTGCCAGCAGTTTAGTGGGTTGGGAAAAACTGTTTTTT,CASSLVGWEKLFF
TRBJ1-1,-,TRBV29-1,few,TGCAGCGTCTTCGGCGGCCGGGGTATGGGCGGCAGTGAAGCTTTCTTT,CSVFGGRGMGGSEAFF
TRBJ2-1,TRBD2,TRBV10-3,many,TGTGCCATCAGCTTGACTAGCGGGGGGGCGGTGTACAATGAGCAGTTCTTC,CAISLTSGGAVYNEQFF
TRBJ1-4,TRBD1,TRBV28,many,TGTGCCAGCAGTTTTCCGGGACAGGGGATTGAAAAACTGTTTTTT,CASSFPGQGIEKLFF
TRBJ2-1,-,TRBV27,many,TGTGCCAGCAGTTTAGAAGGCACTCTCAATGAGCAGTTCTTC,CASSLEGTLNEQFF
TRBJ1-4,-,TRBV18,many,TGTGCCAGCTCACCAGCAACTAATGAAAAACTGTTTTTT,CASSPATNEKLFF
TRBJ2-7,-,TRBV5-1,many,TGCGCCAGCAGCCTGAACCTTCAACCGGTTCGGGAGCAGTACTTC,CASSLNLQPVREQYF
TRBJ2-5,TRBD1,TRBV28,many,TGTGCCAGCAGTTTAGGGGGGACGACAGGGGGAGAGACCCAGTACTTC,CASSLGGTTGGETQYF
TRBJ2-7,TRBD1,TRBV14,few,TGTGCCAGCAGCCTCATCCGGGACAGGGCGGGTGAGCAGTACTTC,CASSLIRDRAGEQYF
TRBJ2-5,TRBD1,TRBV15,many,TGTGCCACCAGCAGAGACGACAGGGATATTGGATGGCAAGAGACCCAGTACTTC,CATSRDDRDIGWQETQYF
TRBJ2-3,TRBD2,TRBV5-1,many,TGCGCCAGCAGCTTAACCGCGGGGGGGGATACGCAGTATTTT,CASSLTAGGDTQYF